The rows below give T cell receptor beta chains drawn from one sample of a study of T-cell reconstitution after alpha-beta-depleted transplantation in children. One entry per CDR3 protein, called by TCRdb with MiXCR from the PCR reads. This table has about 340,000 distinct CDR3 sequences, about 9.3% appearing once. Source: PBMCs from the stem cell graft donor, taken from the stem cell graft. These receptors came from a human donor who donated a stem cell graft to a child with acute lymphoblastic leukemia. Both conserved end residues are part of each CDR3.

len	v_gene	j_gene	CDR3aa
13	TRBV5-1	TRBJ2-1	CASSPYGLDEQFF
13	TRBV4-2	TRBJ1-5	CASSQDPKQPQHF
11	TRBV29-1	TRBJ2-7	CSGATGLLQYF
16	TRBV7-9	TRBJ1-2	CASSLAAGPRVSGYTF
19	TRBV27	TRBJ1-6	CASRGQQGAGLSYNSPLHF
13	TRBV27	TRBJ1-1	CASSKTGEVEAFF
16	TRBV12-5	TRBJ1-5	CASGTSTGAYNQPQHF
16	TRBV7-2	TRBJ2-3	CASSLAGTQPTDTQYF
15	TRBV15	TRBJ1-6	CATSAPGQTNSPLHF
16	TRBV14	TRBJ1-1	CASSQRGGYMNTEAFF
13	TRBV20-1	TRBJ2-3	CSARKGGRDTQYF
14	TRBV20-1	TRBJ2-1	CSAAGQRSYNEQFF
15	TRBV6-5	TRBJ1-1	CASSLSPTGNTEAFF
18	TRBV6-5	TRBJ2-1	CASSYGARGGSLYNEQFF
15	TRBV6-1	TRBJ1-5	CASSDLQGANQPQHF